What follows are 30 T cell receptor beta chains derived from one specimen sequenced in a study of control samples from healthy donors and cancer patients (TCRdb year 2020). The library came from the immunoSEQ multiplex PCR assay. The source is immuneACCESS, and TCRdb retained only in-frame sequences with V and J called. Part of the clones is not carried over; for the studies checked, unresolved V genes explain less than half of this, and the remainder is unexplained. The sample yields about 150,000 clones; approximately 91% were counted once. The ten largest clones capture over 4% of the sample. The source material was blood. The receptors here all came from a man aged 25 to 45 in good health.

This sequence joins TRBV28 and TRBJ1-5; D is possibly TRBD1 (5 bases). CDR1 MDHEN and CDR2 SYDVKM come from the germline V gene. The CDR3 extends over 15 amino acids. Trimming shortened V by 6 bases and J by 0 bases, and 12 bases separated the two germline ends. The CDR3 reads CASRGQSHSNQPQHF. CDR3 sequence (DNA): TGTGCCAGCAGGGGGCAGTCCCATAGCAATCAGCCCCAGCATTTT.

V gene TRBV7-9 combines with J gene TRBJ1-1; no reliable D call. V was cut by 0 bases and J by 7 bases, with 0 bases left in between. CDR3 length equals 10 residues. Germline V gene sequence: CDR1 SEHNR, CDR2 FQNEAQ (reference sequence). This CDR3 reads CASSLAEAFF. CDR3 nucleotides: TGTGCCAGCAGCTTAGCTGAAGCTTTCTTT.

This clone was observed a single time. The rearrangement joins TRBV6-2 or TRBV6-3 to TRBJ2-7; D tentatively reads TRBD1 or TRBD2 (5 bases each). This CDR3 is 14 amino acids long. Germline CDR1 and CDR2: MNHEY and SVGEGT. The V and J ends lost 4 bases and 2 bases respectively, with 12 bases between them. The CDR3 sequence: CASSWGGPPYEQYF. CDR3 bases: TGTGCCAGCAGTTGGGGCGGGCCCCCCTACGAGCAGTACTTC.

The rearrangement joins TRBV27 to TRBJ2-3, with D unclear. The CDR3 totals 12 residues. Deletions cut 5 bases from V and 2 bases from J, with 5 bases between. Looked up from germline, CDR1 is MNHEY and CDR2 is SMNVEV (reference sequence). CDR3 DNA: TGTGCCAGCAGTATGGACACAGATACGCAGTATTTT. Translated: CASSMDTDTQYF.

The rearrangement uses TRBV7-3 and TRBJ1-6; D remains unclear. V lost 1 base to trimming and J lost 6 bases, with 10 bases between them. CDR3 length: 15 residues. Germline V lookup: CDR1 SGHTA, CDR2 FQGTGA. The CDR3: CASSLMHSSNSPLHF. DNA of the CDR3: TGTGCCAGCAGCTTAATGCACAGTTCTAATTCACCCCTCCACTTT.

This chain uses TRBV24-1 with TRBJ1-1, with D tentatively TRBD1 (5 bases). The length of the CDR3 is 14 residues. Trimming removed 4 bases at V and 4 bases at J, with 12 bases between. Germline V gene lookup returns CDR1 KGHDR and CDR2 SFDVKD. The CDR3 coding sequence is TGTGCCACCAGTGAAGGCAGGGATATCACTGAAGCTTTCTTT. Translating it yields CATSEGRDITEAFF.

The V call is TRBV2, the J call TRBJ1-5; 7 bases agree with TRBD1. The CDR3 covers 16 residues. Germline V gene lookup returns CDR1 SNHLY and CDR2 FYNNEI. V gave up 3 bases and J gave up 4 bases; unmatched junction bases: 9. CDR3 in DNA: TGTGCCAGCAGTGAGTTGGCAGGGGGAGCGAATCAGCCCCAGCATTTT. It specifies CASSELAGGANQPQHF.

This clone has a single count. This rearrangement joins TRBV14 to TRBJ2-1; 11 bases line up with TRBD2. V dropped 1 base and J dropped 9; count of bases not matched to a gene: 2. Germline V gene lookup returns CDR1 SGHDN and CDR2 FVKESK. The CDR3 spans 14 residues. CDR3 bases: TGTGCCAGCAGCCAAGCTAGCGGGAGGACTGAGCAGTTCTTC. Amino acids: CASSQASGRTEQFF. Full variable domain (remainder filled in from reference TRBV14 and TRBJ2-1): EAGVTQFPSHSVIEKGQTVTLRCDPISGHDNLYWYRRVMGKEIKFLLHFVKESKQDESGMPNNRFLAERTGGTYSTLKVQPAELEDSGVYFCASSQASGRTEQFFGPGTRLTVL.

This clone was counted only a few times. V is TRBV15 and J is TRBJ1-2; D is perhaps TRBD1 (6 bases). CDR3 length equals 14 residues. The germline V gene encodes CDR1 LNHNV and CDR2 YYDKDF (reference sequence). V was pared by 1 base and J by 5 bases, with 11 bases between. The CDR3 bases are TGTGCCACCAGCAGAGGGGCACAGGGATATGGCTACACCTTC. It encodes CATSRGAQGYGYTF.

The gene calls are TRBV27 and TRBJ2-7, with D tentatively TRBD2 (5 bases). V shed 5 bases and J shed 4 bases, with 12 bases lying between them. This CDR3 has 13 residues. Germline assignment: CDR1 MNHEY and CDR2 SMNVEV (reference sequence). CDR3: CASSLKREYEQYF. Written as DNA, the CDR3 is TGTGCCAGCAGTCTGAAAAGGGAGTACGAGCAGTACTTC.

The rearrangement links TRBV9 to TRBJ2-1; perhaps D is TRBD1 or TRBD2 (6 bases each). The CDR3 consists of 17 residues. V was cut by 3 bases and J by 3 bases, with 19 bases left in between. CDR1 SGDLS and CDR2 YYNGEE come from the germline V gene. CDR3 region: CASSAQGGTLVYNEQFF. CDR3 nucleotide sequence: TGTGCCAGCAGCGCACAAGGGGGGACATTGGTCTACAATGAGCAGTTCTTC.

The chain recombines TRBV18 with TRBJ2-2; no clear D gene. The CDR3 runs 13 residues. Trimming left V 4 bases short and J 4 bases short, with 7 bases between. Germline CDR1 reads KGHSH; CDR2 reads LQKENI. This CDR3 is CASSLTGTGELFF. The CDR3, as DNA: TGTGCCAGCTCACTGACGGGCACCGGGGAGCTGTTTTTT.

This clone was seen only once. V usage is TRBV19 and J usage is TRBJ2-1; 9 bases align to TRBD2. Unmatched junction bases numbered 3, after V lost 4 bases and J lost 8 bases. CDR1 and CDR2 from the germline V gene are LNHDA and SQIVND (reference sequence). The CDR3 has 13 amino acids. The CDR3, as DNA: TGTGCCAGTAGTAGCGGGGGGGCCTATGAGCAGTTCTTC. This encodes CASSSGGAYEQFF.

The V gene is TRBV9, the J gene TRBJ2-7; perhaps D is TRBD1 or TRBD2 (5 bases each). V lost 2 bases and J lost 0, with 12 bases in between. The germline V gene has CDR1 SGDLS and CDR2 YYNGEE. This CDR3 has 15 amino acids. CDR3 DNA sequence: TGTGCCAGCAGCGTGACAGCGGATAGCTCCTACGAGCAGTACTTC. This codes for CASSVTADSSYEQYF. Full variable domain (missing parts from reference TRBV9 and TRBJ2-7): DSGVTQTPKHLITATGQRVTLRCSPRSGDLSVYWYQQSLDQGLQFLIQYYNGEERAKGNILERFSAQQFPDLHSELNLSSLELGDSALYFCASSVTADSSYEQYFGPGTRLTVT.

As regards this clone: The same CDR3 also results from other DNA sequences found in this sample. V usage is TRBV5-1 and J usage is TRBJ1-5; 9 nucleotides agree with TRBD1. CDR3 length: 14 residues. The germline V gene encodes CDR1 SGHRS and CDR2 YFSETQ. The V and J ends lost 4 bases and 4 bases, in that order; junction bases with no gene match: 3. CDR3 amino acids: CASSTGQGNQPQHF. DNA for the CDR3: TGCGCCAGCAGCACCGGACAGGGGAATCAGCCCCAGCATTTT.

The chain's CDR3 is CASSLDWWAGTTYEQYF. CDR3 DNA sequence: TGTGCCAGCAGCTTAGATTGGTGGGCGGGGACGACCTACGAGCAGTACTTC. The V and J genes are TRBV11-2 and TRBJ2-7, with TRBD2 as a possible D gene (6 bases). The CDR3 has 17 amino acids. Germline values: CDR1 SGHAT, CDR2 FQNNGV. The V and J ends lost 0 bases and 2 bases respectively, with 17 bases between them.

This clone occurred a few times. V usage is TRBV18 and J usage is TRBJ1-6, with 8 bases fitting TRBD1. This CDR3 contains 13 residues. Germline-derived CDR1 and CDR2 are KGHSH and LQKENI. Losses at the gene ends were 8 bases for V and 9 bases for J; bases not matched to a gene: 6. The CDR3 loop reads CASAGQVGSPLHF. The CDR3 bases are TGTGCCAGCGCGGGACAGGTTGGTTCACCCCTCCACTTT.

In DNA, the CDR3 is TGCAGCGGACGGAATGGGACTGGGGCCAACGTCCTGACTTTC. It codes for CSGRNGTGANVLTF. The rearrangement links TRBV29-1 to TRBJ2-6; D gene uncertain. This CDR3 spans 14 amino acids. Trimming pared 7 bases from V and 2 bases from J, leaving 12 bases between. Germline CDR1 is SQVTM and CDR2 is ANQGSEA.

The chain employs TRBV5-8 and TRBJ1-2, with a tentative D call TRBD1 (6 bases). This CDR3 has 14 amino acids. Germline assignment: CDR1 SGHTS and CDR2 YDEGEE. The V and J ends lost 3 bases and 2 bases respectively, with 11 bases between them. CDR3 in DNA: TGTGCCAGCAGCTCCTGGGGGGCCAACTATGGCTACACCTTC. Translation gives CASSSWGANYGYTF.

The CDR3 here is CASSREGGATGELFF. The DNA of the CDR3 is TGTGCCAGCAGCCGCGAGGGGGGGGCCACCGGGGAGCTGTTTTTT. V and J are TRBV7-2 and TRBJ2-2; the D gene is possibly TRBD2 (7 bases). Trimming removed 5 bases from V and 4 bases from J, with 14 bases in between. Per germline, CDR1 SGHTA and CDR2 FQGNSA. The CDR3 sequence is 15 residues long.

The chain links TRBV7-9 to TRBJ2-7; 10 positions match TRBD1. Germline V gives CDR1 SEHNR, CDR2 FQNEAQ (reference sequence). V lost 5 bases and J lost 2; bases outside the gene matches: 6. There are 15 residues in the CDR3. CDR3 DNA sequence: TGTGCCAGCAGCGCCCCGGGACAGGGGACCTACGAGCAGTACTTC. It translates to CASSAPGQGTYEQYF. The variable domain in full, completed from reference TRBV7-9 and TRBJ2-7, reads DTGVSQNPRHKITKRGQNVTFRCDPISEHNRLYWYRQTLGQGPEFLTYFQNEAQLEKSRLLSDRFSAERPKGSFSTLEIQRTEQGDSAMYLCASSAPGQGTYEQYFGPGTRLTVT.

The CDR3 bases are TGTGCCAGCAGCTTAGCCGGACAGGGGGTCACTGAAGCTTTCTTT. Residues: CASSLAGQGVTEAFF. The chain has TRBV7-6 and TRBJ1-1, with 10 bases matching TRBD1. The CDR3 runs to 15 residues. Germline V lookup: CDR1 SGHVS, CDR2 FNYEAQ. The junction had 2 bases not matched to a gene; V was cut back by 0 bases and J by 4 bases.

The chain carries TRBV25-1 and TRBJ1-5; D not certain. Germline CDR1 and CDR2: MGHDK and SYGVNS. V was pared by 2 bases and J by 2 bases, with 4 bases between. This CDR3 contains 13 residues. DNA of the CDR3: TGTGCCAGCAGTGAAGGGGGCAATCAGCCCCAGCATTTT. Translation: CASSEGGNQPQHF.

This clone was seen just once. The chain combines TRBV12-3 or TRBV12-4 with TRBJ1-2; 7 nucleotides match TRBD1. The junction had 2 bases not matched to a gene; V was cut back by 6 bases and J by 4 bases. This CDR3 spans 12 amino acids. In nucleotides, the CDR3 is TGTGCCAGCAGGGCAGGGGGCTATGGCTACACCTTC. Its protein product is CASRAGGYGYTF.

This clone was picked up one time. The chain carries TRBV10-3 and TRBJ1-3; possibly TRBD1 for D (5 bases). The CDR3 runs 16 residues. V gave up 4 bases and J gave up 0 bases, with 13 bases separating them. Per the germline V gene, CDR1 is ENHRY and CDR2 is SYGVKD. CDR3 in amino acids: CAISGGAATSGNTIYF. The CDR3, as DNA: TGTGCCATCAGTGGTGGGGCAGCGACCTCTGGAAACACCATATATTTT.

This CDR3 is CASSAGAGELFF. CDR3 DNA sequence: TGTGCCAGCAGTGCCGGGGCCGGGGAGCTGTTTTTT. This chain joins TRBV6-2 or TRBV6-3 and TRBJ2-2; D is possibly TRBD2 (5 bases). Trimming removed 5 bases at V and 6 bases at J, with 7 bases between. Germline V gives CDR1 MNHEY, CDR2 SVGEGT. The CDR3 is made up of 12 amino acids.

V usage is TRBV9 and J usage is TRBJ1-1; perhaps TRBD1 as D (5 bases). This CDR3 is built from 15 residues. CDR1 SGDLS and CDR2 YYNGEE come from the germline V gene. Trimming took off 1 base at V and 5 bases at J, with 15 bases between the two ends. CDR3 sequence: CASSVSPERGTEAFF. The CDR3, as DNA: TGTGCCAGCAGCGTATCCCCAGAGAGGGGAACTGAAGCTTTCTTT. Variable domain in full (rest from reference TRBV9 and TRBJ1-1): DSGVTQTPKHLITATGQRVTLRCSPRSGDLSVYWYQQSLDQGLQFLIQYYNGEERAKGNILERFSAQQFPDLHSELNLSSLELGDSALYFCASSVSPERGTEAFFGQGTRLTVV.

This rearrangement joins TRBV19 to TRBJ2-1; 12 positions agree with TRBD2. There are 16 residues in the CDR3. The germline V gene encodes CDR1 LNHDA and CDR2 SQIVND (reference sequence). V lost 6 bases, J lost 4 bases, and 7 bases stayed unmatched. The CDR3: CASRYLAGGLYNEQFF. The CDR3 DNA reads as TGTGCCAGTAGATATCTAGCGGGGGGGCTTTACAATGAGCAGTTCTTC.

The gene calls are TRBV6-2 or TRBV6-3 and TRBJ1-5; 8 bases are shared with TRBD1. Germline CDR1 MNHEY, CDR2 SVGEGT. J gave up 2 bases and V 2 bases, and 5 bases lay outside the gene matches. The CDR3 runs to 16 residues. The CDR3 DNA is TGTGCCAGCAGTTACCCTACAGGGGGGGGCAATCAGCCCCAGCATTTT. Protein: CASSYPTGGGNQPQHF.

The rearrangement links TRBV7-6 to TRBJ1-1, with D possibly TRBD1 on 6 matching bases. Trimming took off 1 base at V and 4 bases at J, with 16 bases between the two ends. Per the germline V gene, CDR1 is SGHVS and CDR2 is FNYEAQ. This CDR3 spans 16 amino acids. This chain's CDR3 is CASSLVEGGFGTEAFF. For the CDR3, the DNA is TGTGCCAGCAGCTTAGTTGAGGGGGGCTTTGGCACTGAAGCTTTCTTT.